Presented here are 12 T cell receptor beta chains from one specimen sequenced in a study of cytomegalovirus exposure and HLA in healthy donors. Primers: 60 Vbeta forward and 13 Jbeta reverse. Assay: immunoSEQ multiplex PCR; the TCRdb copy retains only in-frame clones and omits some. This table has 70,000 to 100,000 clones, 80% appearing once. What was sequenced was PBMCs. These receptors were obtained from a woman aged 45-59 years in good health and CMV-seropositive.

This clone was seen just once. The V gene is TRBV5-4, the J gene TRBJ2-2, with 13 bases aligning to TRBD2. J was trimmed by 6 bases and V by 2 bases; bases with no gene match: 4. CDR1 is SGHNT and CDR2 is YYREEE in the germline V gene (reference sequence). This CDR3 region has 16 residues. As DNA, the CDR3 is TGTGCCAGCAGCTTACGGACTAGCGGGGGCGCCGGGGAGCTGTTTTTT. It yields the protein CASSLRTSGGAGELFF.

V gene TRBV18 combines with J gene TRBJ1-4; weak D call: TRBD1 (6 bases). CDR1 and CDR2 from the germline V gene are KGHSH and LQKENI. The germline V and J ends were trimmed by 6 bases and 0 bases, with 14 bases remaining between them. The CDR3 has 16 amino acids. CDR3 in amino acids: CASSLRQVATNEKLFF. CDR3 nucleotides: TGTGCCAGCTCCTTAAGACAGGTCGCAACTAATGAAAAACTGTTTTTT. The variable domain in full, with the rest retrieved from reference TRBV18 and TRBJ1-4, is NAGVMQNPRHLVRRRGQEARLRCSPMKGHSHVYWYRQLPEEGLKFMVYLQKENIIDESGMPKERFSAEFPKEGPSILRIQQVVRGDSAAYFCASSLRQVATNEKLFFGSGTQLSVL.

V is TRBV19 and J is TRBJ1-5; the match to TRBD1 covers 7 bases. The CDR3 sequence is 15 residues long. Germline values: CDR1 LNHDA, CDR2 SQIVND (reference sequence). Trimming cost V 6 bases and J 0 bases; bases outside gene matches: 5. CDR3 DNA: TGTGCCAGTAGAATGGACAGGTCTAGCAATCAGCCCCAGCATTTT. It translates to CASRMDRSSNQPQHF. Full variable domain (outside the CDR3, taken from reference TRBV19 and TRBJ1-5): DGGITQSPKYLFRKEGQNVTLSCEQNLNHDAMYWYRQDPGQGLRLIYYSQIVNDFQKGDIAEGYSVSREKKESFPLTVTSAQKNPTAFYLCASRMDRSSNQPQHFGDGTRLSIL.

The chain employs TRBV19 and TRBJ1-2; TRBD1 aligns across 8 bases. Germline loops: CDR1 LNHDA, CDR2 SQIVND (reference sequence). The trim removed 10 bases at V and 3 bases at J, leaving 13 bases unmatched. The CDR3 has 15 amino acids. CDR3 sequence reads: CATYNHRGGHYGYTF. In DNA form, the CDR3 reads TGTGCCACCTACAACCACAGGGGGGGACACTATGGCTACACCTTC.

The chain carries TRBV19 and TRBJ1-2; 8 bases line up with TRBD1. CDR1 and CDR2 (germline): LNHDA, SQIVND (reference sequence). The CDR3 runs 14 residues. The trim removed 6 bases at V and 4 bases at J, leaving 7 bases unmatched. CDR3 DNA sequence: TGTGCCAGTAGAGCTGGACAGGGCAGCTATGGCTACACCTTC. As protein: CASRAGQGSYGYTF.

The rearrangement uses TRBV5-1 and TRBJ2-7; tentatively, D is TRBD2 (5 bases). There are 13 residues in the CDR3. Trimming left V 1 base short and J 3 bases short, with 8 bases between. Germline V gene data show CDR1 as SGHRS and CDR2 as YFSETQ. CDR3 DNA: TGCGCCAGCAGCTTGAACGCGGGCTACGAGCAGTACTTC. Amino acids: CASSLNAGYEQYF.

The chain is built from TRBV2 and TRBJ2-3, with 10 bases identical to TRBD1. This CDR3 contains 15 residues. Germline V lookup: CDR1 SNHLY, CDR2 FYNNEI. V shed 4 bases and J 6 bases; nucleotides not matched to a gene: 7. CDR3: CASSGDRGRWDTQYF. CDR3 sequence (DNA): TGTGCCAGCAGTGGCGACAGGGGGCGATGGGATACGCAGTATTTT.

The CDR3 here is CASSETGGEKLFF. The DNA of the CDR3 is TGTGCCAGCTCGGAGACGGGAGGGGAAAAACTGTTTTTT. The gene calls are TRBV18 and TRBJ1-4, with no clear D. This CDR3 is built from 13 residues. Germline CDR1 and CDR2: KGHSH and LQKENI. Deletions cut 6 bases from V and 8 bases from J, with 13 bases between.

The V and J genes are TRBV6-1 and TRBJ1-2; D call uncertain. Trimming took 2 bases from V and 7 from J, leaving 8 bases between them. Germline V CDR1 and CDR2: MNHNS, SASEGT. The CDR3 sequence is 12 residues long. CDR3: CASSERGRGYTF. CDR3 nucleotide sequence: TGTGCCAGCAGTGAACGGGGTCGTGGCTACACCTTC.

The genes are TRBV9 and TRBJ1-2; D is unclear. The CDR3 contains 13 residues. Germline values: CDR1 SGDLS, CDR2 YYNGEE. Trimming took 4 bases from V and 4 from J, leaving 11 bases between them. The CDR3 DNA reads TGTGCCAGCAGCATCCTCAACAGCTATGGCTACACCTTC. This codes for CASSILNSYGYTF. The full variable domain, its missing parts supplied by reference TRBV9 and TRBJ1-2, is DSGVTQTPKHLITATGQRVTLRCSPRSGDLSVYWYQQSLDQGLQFLIQYYNGEERAKGNILERFSAQQFPDLHSELNLSSLELGDSALYFCASSILNSYGYTFGSGTRLTVV.

This clone was recorded only once. The V call is TRBV7-8, the J call TRBJ1-2, with TRBD1 matching 7 bases. The CDR3 is 12 amino acids. Germline V gives CDR1 SGHVS, CDR2 FQNEAQ. V shed 5 bases and J 9 bases; nucleotides not matched to a gene: 6. The CDR3 loop is CASSPSRGRYTF. The CDR3 DNA reads as TGTGCCAGCAGCCCTAGTAGGGGGCGCTACACCTTC.

This chain connects TRBV11-2 to TRBJ1-1; D remains unclear. The CDR3 has 12 amino acids. Germline loops: CDR1 SGHAT, CDR2 FQNNGV. The ends were cut back, 6 bases at V and 1 base at J, with 6 bases in the middle. The DNA of the CDR3 is TGTGCCAGCAGTGCCGGGAACACTGAAGCTTTCTTT. Translating it yields CASSAGNTEAFF.